The clone carrying this T cell receptor beta chain was observed many times. The data originate from a study of cytomegalovirus exposure and HLA in healthy donors. A multiplex PCR was run with 60 Vbeta primers and 13 Jbeta primers. Method: immunoSEQ multiplex PCR; TCRdb's copy keeps in-frame clones and lacks some. The sample has under 200,000 clones, approximately 78% seen once. The receptor's source is a woman between 40 and 50 years old in good health and CMV-seronegative. Source material: PBMCs.

The CDR3 spells CASSVWTVGQEPQHF. CDR3 coding DNA: TGTGCCAGCAGTGTTTGGACAGTCGGTCAGGAGCCCCAGCATTTT. This chain links TRBV6-5 with TRBJ1-5; weak D call: TRBD1 (6 bases). The CDR3 is 15 residues long. V was clipped by 5 bases and J by 8 bases, with 19 bases between them. Germline V gives CDR1 MNHEY, CDR2 SVGAGI.